This TCR beta chain is from a study of blood T cells in healthy people across ages. The donors, aged roughly 6 to 100, were healthy Caucasians from Russia. This clonotype has a handful of counts. The V and J ends lost 10 bases and 10 bases, in that order; junction bases with no gene match: 7. The CDR3 has 12 amino acids. Through a sample-barcoded 5' primer and a J-beta primer mix, a second PCR was run for roughly 7 to 11 cycles. TCRdb re-analysed the 5' RACE reads in MiXCR, keeping a single row per CDR3 protein. The sample includes 1.5 million to 2 million distinct CDR3 sequences, 28% of them seen just once.

The chain uses TRBV12-3 or TRBV12-4 and TRBJ1-6; 7 bases agree with TRBD1. The sequence derives from a woman in her twenties or thirties in good health. Sequenced sample: blood. The CDR3, as DNA: TGTGCCATCAGACAGGGTGACTCACCCCTCCACTTT. It yields the protein CAIRQGDSPLHF.